These 22 T cell receptor beta chains were all obtained from the same sample, sequenced in a study of a mutant IDH1 vaccine in newly diagnosed glioma. This table comes from immunoSEQ multiplex PCR, and its TCRdb copy is limited to in-frame clones, with some not included. The top ten clones hold about 9% of a sample with roughly 70,000 clones, around 85% of them seen once. Specified time point: week 11, during vaccination. Doses of 300 ug of mutant IDH1 20-mer peptide were given with topical imiquimod. Their antigens remain unidentified. The starting material was PBMCs, obtained from a glioma patient whose treatment included an IDH1 peptide vaccine. All receptors derive from a woman between 50 and 59 years old with glioma.

The J gene is TRBJ1-3, the V gene TRBV11-2, with D perhaps TRBD1 (5 bases). With 0 bases removed from V and 4 bases from J, the gap between germline ends came to 16 bases. Germline V gene lookup returns CDR1 SGHAT and CDR2 FQNNGV. The CDR3 is made up of 17 amino acids. CDR3 nucleotide sequence: TGTGCCAGCAGCTTAGATTCGACGTCGGCAGGGGGAAACACCATATATTTT. This gives the protein CASSLDSTSAGGNTIYF.

To note about this clone: The junction departs from the called germline gene at one end, perhaps through a read error. The chain combines TRBV7-7 with TRBJ2-2; TRBD2 matches at 7 bases. Germline V gene data show CDR1 as SSHAT and CDR2 as FNYEAQ (reference sequence). This CDR3 contains 17 residues. The CDR3 reads CASTSSIGLGVTGELFF. Here the CDR3 DNA reads TGTGCTAGCACCTCATCTATAGGACTAGGGGTCACCGGGGAGCTGTTTTTT.

This clone was seen a single time. This rearrangement joins TRBV6-1 to TRBJ2-7; 8 positions match TRBD2. The CDR3 runs 13 residues. V was pared by 4 bases and J by 4 bases, with 3 bases of the junction left unmatched. Per germline, CDR1 MNHNS and CDR2 SASEGT. The CDR3 here is CASSGPGGYEQYF. The CDR3 DNA follows: TGTGCCAGCAGTGGCCCGGGGGGGTACGAGCAGTACTTC.

The rearrangement joins TRBV19 to TRBJ1-3; possible D gene TRBD1, 5 bases. The germline V gene encodes CDR1 LNHDA and CDR2 SQIVND (reference sequence). This CDR3 comprises 12 residues. Trimming pared 10 bases from V and 3 bases from J, leaving 10 bases between. The CDR3 reads CATATDGNTIYF. In DNA, the CDR3 is TGTGCCACAGCGACAGATGGAAACACCATATATTTT.

The gene calls are TRBV9 and TRBJ2-1, with D tentatively TRBD2 (5 bases). Germline lookup yields CDR1 SGDLS and CDR2 YYNGEE. The CDR3 sequence is 16 residues long. Trimming took off 0 bases at V and 1 base at J, with 11 bases between the two ends. DNA of the CDR3: TGTGCCAGCAGCGTAGCGGGGATAGGATCCTACAATGAGCAGTTCTTC. Amino acids: CASSVAGIGSYNEQFF.

The J gene is TRBJ2-7, the V gene TRBV29-1, with 8 bases fitting TRBD1. The CDR3 totals 14 residues. Germline CDR1 SQVTM, CDR2 ANQGSEA. With 5 bases clipped from V and 2 bases from J, the junction kept 8 bases outside the gene matches. In DNA form, the CDR3 reads TGCAGCGTTATTCGGACAGGGAAGACCTACGAGCAGTACTTC. Translation gives CSVIRTGKTYEQYF.

This rearrangement joins TRBV29-1 to TRBJ2-7; perhaps TRBD2 as D (7 bases). Trimming stripped 5 bases from V and 0 bases from J, with 17 bases between. Germline lookup yields CDR1 SQVTM and CDR2 ANQGSEA. The length of the CDR3 is 15 residues. In nucleotides, the CDR3 is TGCAGCGTTCGCTTAGAGGGGGGGAGCTCCTACGAGCAGTACTTC. Its protein product is CSVRLEGGSSYEQYF.

The chain recombines TRBV5-1 with TRBJ2-1; D not resolved. Looked up from germline, CDR1 is SGHRS and CDR2 is YFSETQ. V was clipped by 1 base and J by 6 bases, with 14 bases between them. CDR3 length equals 15 residues. For the CDR3, the DNA is TGCGCCAGCAGCTTGTCCGCCTCCGCCCCCAATGAGCAGTTCTTC. It translates to CASSLSASAPNEQFF.

The CDR3 region has the DNA TGCAGTGTCTGGCGGGGCGAGCAGTACTTC. This codes for CSVWRGEQYF. V gene TRBV20-1 combines with J gene TRBJ2-7, with D perhaps TRBD2 (6 bases). The CDR3 spans 10 residues. The germline V gene has CDR1 DFQATT and CDR2 SNEGSKA (reference sequence). Trimming stripped 7 bases from V and 6 bases from J, with 10 bases between.

The chain carries TRBV19 and TRBJ2-7; no reliable D call. Per germline, CDR1 LNHDA and CDR2 SQIVND (reference sequence). CDR3 length equals 15 residues. The V end was cut by 3 bases, the J end by 4 bases, with 16 bases between. The CDR3 DNA reads as TGTGCCAGTAGTATCCTCATCAAGCCAGGATACGAGCAGTACTTC. This codes for CASSILIKPGYEQYF.

The rearrangement joins TRBV7-6 to TRBJ2-7, with D hard to call. This CDR3 comprises 13 residues. CDR1 SGHVS and CDR2 FNYEAQ come from the germline V gene. Trimming removed 2 bases from V and 0 bases from J, with 5 bases in between. The CDR3 region is CASSLQDSYEQYF. CDR3 DNA sequence: TGTGCCAGCAGCTTACAGGACTCCTACGAGCAGTACTTC.

V and J are TRBV9 and TRBJ1-3; possibly TRBD1 for D (5 bases). The CDR3 contains 15 residues. Germline assignment: CDR1 SGDLS and CDR2 YYNGEE. V was shortened by 4 bases and J by 0 bases, with 11 bases between the two germline ends. The CDR3 here is CASSPRQSSGNTIYF. The CDR3 region has the DNA TGTGCCAGCAGCCCCCGACAGAGCTCTGGAAACACCATATATTTT.

This clone was seen only a few times. This chain joins TRBV19 and TRBJ1-2; D may be TRBD1 (6 bases). Germline V gene data show CDR1 as LNHDA and CDR2 as SQIVND (reference sequence). The CDR3 length is 16 residues. V was pared by 3 bases and J by 6 bases, with 20 bases between. The CDR3 nucleotides read TGTGCCAGTAGTATTAGAGTGGGTGGGGGCTTGGATGGCTACACCTTC. It specifies CASSIRVGGGLDGYTF.

The chain carries TRBV25-1 and TRBJ1-1; unclear D gene. Germline V gene data show CDR1 as MGHDK and CDR2 as SYGVNS. This CDR3 region has 12 residues. Trimming left V 4 bases short and J 2 bases short, with 5 bases between. The CDR3 region has the DNA TGTGCCAGCAGTGGTTATAACACTGAAGCTTTCTTT. Its protein is CASSGYNTEAFF. Variable domain in full (rest from reference TRBV25-1 and TRBJ1-1): EADIYQTPRYLVIGTGKKITLECSQTMGHDKMYWYQQDPGMELHLIHYSYGVNSTEKGDLSSESTVSRIRTEHFPLTLESARPSHTSQYLCASSGYNTEAFFGQGTRLTVV.

This sequence joins TRBV6-5 and TRBJ1-1; tentative D call: TRBD1 (5 bases). CDR3 length: 12 amino acids. Germline V gene lookup returns CDR1 MNHEY and CDR2 SVGAGI. V shed 6 bases and J shed 4 bases, with 9 bases lying between them. CDR3 nucleotides: TGTGCCAGCAGGCGCGGGGGCACTGAAGCTTTCTTT. It encodes CASRRGGTEAFF.

The gene calls are TRBV7-2 and TRBJ1-2, with D perhaps TRBD1 (5 bases). There are 14 residues in the CDR3. V lost 5 bases, J lost 4 bases, and 14 bases lay in between. Germline CDR1 is SGHTA and CDR2 is FQGNSA. CDR3 amino acids: CASSPSRDFYGYTF. The CDR3 DNA reads as TGTGCCAGCAGCCCCTCCCGGGACTTCTATGGCTACACCTTC.

The rearrangement links TRBV27 to TRBJ1-4; D gene ambiguous. CDR1 and CDR2 from the germline V gene are MNHEY and SMNVEV (reference sequence). Trimming took 4 bases from V and 2 from J, leaving 8 bases between them. The length of the CDR3 is 14 residues. The CDR3 nucleotides are TGTGCCAGCAGTTCCGGCGGTACTAATGAAAAACTGTTTTTT. Protein sequence: CASSSGGTNEKLFF.

The V gene is TRBV4-2, the J gene TRBJ2-1; weak D call: TRBD1 (6 bases). This CDR3 spans 14 amino acids. Per the germline V gene, CDR1 is LGHNA and CDR2 is YNFKEQ. Trimming removed 0 bases from V and 5 bases from J, with 8 bases in between. The CDR3, as DNA: TGTGCCAGCAGCCAAGATCACAGGGACAATGAGCAGTTCTTC. It is translated as CASSQDHRDNEQFF.

The rearrangement joins TRBV2 to TRBJ2-7; 7 nucleotides line up with TRBD1. The CDR3 is 13 residues long. CDR1 is SNHLY and CDR2 is FYNNEI in the germline V gene. J was trimmed by 1 base and V by 6 bases; bases with no gene match: 3. CDR3 coding DNA: TGTGCCAGCAGGGACAGGACGTCCTACGAGCAGTACTTC. Its protein product is CASRDRTSYEQYF.

The gene calls are TRBV9 and TRBJ1-1; D is unresolved. Germline V gene lookup returns CDR1 SGDLS and CDR2 YYNGEE. The CDR3 covers 16 residues. The V end was cut by 4 bases, the J end by 1 base, with 17 bases between. The DNA for the CDR3 is TGTGCCAGCAGCCCCCTCACCCGGTTAGGGAACACTGAAGCTTTCTTT. It specifies CASSPLTRLGNTEAFF. Variable domain in full (rest from reference TRBV9 and TRBJ1-1): DSGVTQTPKHLITATGQRVTLRCSPRSGDLSVYWYQQSLDQGLQFLIQYYNGEERAKGNILERFSAQQFPDLHSELNLSSLELGDSALYFCASSPLTRLGNTEAFFGQGTRLTVV.

In its sample, this clone was seen once. V usage is TRBV28 and J usage is TRBJ1-1; D gene unclear. This CDR3 contains 18 residues. The germline V and J ends were trimmed by 4 bases and 0 bases, with 21 bases remaining between them. The V gene's germline CDR1 is MDHEN and CDR2 SYDVKM. The DNA for the CDR3 is TGTGCCAGCAGTTCTACGTTATCGCGGGTGGGGATGAACACTGAAGCTTTCTTT. It translates to CASSSTLSRVGMNTEAFF.

The chain carries TRBV5-1 and TRBJ2-7; 7 nucleotides line up with TRBD2. This CDR3 is built from 16 residues. The V gene end was trimmed by 3 bases and the J gene end by 2 bases; junction bases not matched to a gene: 11. CDR1 is SGHRS, CDR2 YFSETQ, per germline. Written as DNA, the CDR3 is TGCGCCAGCAGCTCGCCCAGCAGCGGGGTAACCTACGAGCAGTACTTC. It encodes CASSSPSSGVTYEQYF.